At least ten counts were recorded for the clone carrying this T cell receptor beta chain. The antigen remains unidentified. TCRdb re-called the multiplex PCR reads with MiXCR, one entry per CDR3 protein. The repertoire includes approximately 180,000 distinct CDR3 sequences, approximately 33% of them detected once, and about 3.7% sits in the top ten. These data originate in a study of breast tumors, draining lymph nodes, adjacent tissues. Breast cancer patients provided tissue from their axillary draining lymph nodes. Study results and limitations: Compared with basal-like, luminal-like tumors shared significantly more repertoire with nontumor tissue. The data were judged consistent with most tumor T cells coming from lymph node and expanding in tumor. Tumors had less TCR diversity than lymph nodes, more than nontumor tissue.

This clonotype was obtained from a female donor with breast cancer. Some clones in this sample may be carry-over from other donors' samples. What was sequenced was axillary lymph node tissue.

The CDR3 is CASSPKPRAGELFF. As DNA, the CDR3 is TGTGCCAGCTCACCTAAGCCCAGGGCCGGGGAGCTGTTTTTT. This chain joins TRBV18 and TRBJ2-2; D may be TRBD1 (5 bases). Looked up from germline, CDR1 is KGHSH and CDR2 is LQKENI. Trimming removed 3 bases at V and 6 bases at J, with 11 bases between. The CDR3 is made up of 14 amino acids.